Listed below are T cell receptor beta chains from one sample, sequenced in a study of T cell responses to AZD1222 COVID-19 vaccine. Libraries were prepared by immunoSEQ multiplex PCR; TCRdb keeps only in-frame clonotypes and omits some of them. Of 45,000 or so clones detected, 83% appear once; the ten largest clones hold about 51%. Sample: peripheral blood, taken on day 0 of AZD1222 vaccination. The receptor set was obtained from an adult in good health. Both conserved end residues are part of each CDR3. Fields, in order: J gene, D gene, clone size, V gene, CDR3 protein, CDR3 DNA. A D gene is named only where the DNA matches it firmly. Some rows have no size entry. The others give once, few or many, or a class for an expanded clone.

TRBJ2-3 NA NA TRBV19 CASTRGTSTDTQYF TGTGCCAGTACCCGGGGGACTAGCACAGATACGCAGTATTTT
TRBJ2-3 NA NA TRBV6-5 CASSYWGTLTTDTQYF TGTGCCAGCAGTTACTGGGGGACGCTCACCACAGATACGCAGTATTTT
TRBJ1-5 TRBD1 NA TRBV7-2 CASSLRTGAFETPQHF TGTGCCAGCAGCCTCCGGACAGGGGCCTTTGAAACGCCCCAGCATTTT
TRBJ1-1 NA NA TRBV9 CASSPGPGGGTEAFF TGTGCCAGCAGCCCCGGTCCCGGGGGAGGCACTGAAGCTTTCTTT
TRBJ2-2 NA NA TRBV10-1 CASSDSMTAGELFF TGCGCCAGCAGTGATTCTATGACGGCCGGGGAGCTGTTTTTT
TRBJ1-5 NA NA TRBV19 CASSITNRANQPQHF TGTGCCAGTAGTATTACTAACAGGGCGAATCAGCCCCAGCATTTT
TRBJ1-3 TRBD1 NA TRBV18 CASSLGTGISGNTIYF TGTGCCAGCTCACTGGGGACAGGGATTTCTGGAAACACCATATATTTT
TRBJ2-7 TRBD1 NA TRBV7-8 CASSLSPGQGYEQYF TGTGCCAGCAGCTTATCTCCGGGACAGGGATACGAGCAGTACTTC
TRBJ2-1 NA NA TRBV5-4 CASRRSGTPYNEQFF TGTGCCAGCAGAAGATCCGGGACCCCTTACAATGAGCAGTTCTTC
TRBJ1-1 TRBD1 few TRBV27 CASSPGTGIGHTEAFF TGTGCCAGCAGTCCAGGGACAGGGATCGGGCACACTGAAGCTTTCTTT
TRBJ2-7 TRBD2 NA TRBV5-4 CASTLDRGVVEQYF TGTGCCAGCACCCTCGACCGGGGGGTGGTCGAGCAGTACTTC
TRBJ1-2 TRBD1 NA TRBV19 CASTGRQGLYGYTF TGTGCCAGTACCGGTAGACAGGGGCTCTATGGCTACACCTTC
TRBJ2-5 TRBD2 NA TRBV7-3 CASSSGLAGETQYF TGTGCCAGCAGCTCGGGACTAGCGGGGGAGACCCAGTACTTC
TRBJ1-1 NA NA TRBV6-5 CASILHTEAFF TGTGCCAGCATCCTACACACTGAAGCTTTCTTT
TRBJ2-7 NA NA TRBV4-3 CASSQDGTYSYEQYF TGCGCCAGCAGCCAAGACGGGACATACTCCTACGAGCAGTACTTC
TRBJ2-3 NA few TRBV15 CATSRSGVTDTQYF TGTGCCACCAGCAGATCCGGTGTTACAGATACGCAGTATTTT
TRBJ1-1 NA NA TRBV29-1 CSVGQMNTEAFF TGCAGCGTTGGTCAGATGAACACTGAAGCTTTCTTT
TRBJ1-4 NA NA TRBV3-1/TRBV3-2 CASSQGRQTEKLFF TGTGCCAGCAGCCAAGGAAGGCAGACTGAAAAACTGTTTTTT
TRBJ1-5 NA NA TRBV3-1/TRBV3-2 CASSQGVGALQPQHF TGTGCCAGCAGCCAAGGGGTAGGGGCACTTCAGCCCCAGCATTTT
TRBJ2-1 NA NA TRBV6-5 CASSYPGSDEQFF TGTGCCAGCAGTTACCCGGGGTCGGACGAGCAGTTCTTC
TRBJ2-2 NA NA TRBV11-2 CASSLDSGELFF TGTGCCAGCAGCTTAGATTCCGGGGAGCTGTTTTTT
TRBJ1-4 NA NA TRBV7-8 CASSLGRAQGGNEKLFF TGTGCCAGCAGCTTAGGAAGGGCCCAGGGAGGTAATGAAAAACTGTTTTTT
TRBJ2-7 TRBD1 NA TRBV7-8 CASGKGQGAYEQYF TGTGCCAGCGGAAAGGGTCAGGGGGCTTACGAGCAGTACTTC
TRBJ2-3 TRBD1 NA TRBV11-2 CASRSPQGATQYF TGTGCCAGCAGGTCCCCACAGGGGGCTACGCAGTATTTT
TRBJ1-6 NA NA TRBV9 CASSHRDVNSPLHF TGTGCCAGCAGCCACCGGGACGTTAATTCACCCCTCCACTTT
TRBJ2-2 NA NA TRBV15 CATSTGTGELFF TGTGCCACCAGCACCGGAACCGGGGAGCTGTTTTTT
TRBJ1-2 NA NA TRBV5-8 CASWGGYTF TGTGCCAGCTGGGGGGGCTACACCTTC
TRBJ1-6 NA NA TRBV3-1/TRBV3-2 CASSQKGNSPLHF TGTGCCAGCAGCCAGAAGGGGAATTCACCCCTCCACTTT
TRBJ2-7 TRBD2 NA TRBV7-2 CASSFQRGAYEQYF TGTGCCAGCAGCTTTCAGCGGGGGGCCTACGAGCAGTACTTC
TRBJ1-1 NA NA TRBV6-4 CASSDGVASEAFF TGTGCCAGCAGTGACGGCGTAGCCTCTGAAGCTTTCTTT
TRBJ1-5 NA NA TRBV20-1 CSASLTGKSNQPQHF TGCAGTGCTAGTCTCACAGGGAAAAGCAATCAGCCCCAGCATTTT
TRBJ2-2 NA NA TRBV2 CASSPKTSTGELFF TGTGCCAGCAGCCCAAAGACCAGTACCGGGGAGCTGTTTTTT
TRBJ1-5 NA NA TRBV12-3/TRBV12-4 CASTLGSNQPQHF TGTGCCAGCACCTTGGGGAGCAATCAGCCCCAGCATTTT
TRBJ1-2 NA NA TRBV29-1 CSVERLNPGYTF TGCAGCGTTGAGAGACTTAATCCGGGCTACACCTTC
TRBJ2-1 TRBD2 few TRBV18 CASSPPAGGPNEQFF TGTGCCAGCTCACCACCAGCGGGGGGGCCCAATGAGCAGTTCTTC
TRBJ2-7 NA few TRBV11-1 CASSSPQGGSSYEQYF TGTGCCAGCAGCTCCCCACAAGGAGGGAGCTCCTACGAGCAGTACTTC
TRBJ2-1 TRBD2 NA TRBV28 CASSPSGGPYNEQFF TGTGCCAGCAGTCCGAGCGGGGGGCCCTACAATGAGCAGTTCTTC
TRBJ1-1 NA NA TRBV6-5 CASSYSKLGNTEAFF TGTGCCAGCAGTTACTCGAAGTTAGGGAACACTGAAGCTTTCTTT
TRBJ1-2 TRBD1 NA TRBV20-1 CSASLPTGVYGYTF TGCAGTGCTAGTCTACCGACAGGGGTATATGGCTACACCTTC
TRBJ1-1 NA NA TRBV6-6 CASSYPGGLNTEAFF TGTGCCAGCAGTTACCCGGGGGGGTTGAACACTGAAGCTTTCTTT
TRBJ2-1 NA NA TRBV6-1 CASSEVWQGSSNEQFF TGTGCCAGCAGTGAAGTCTGGCAGGGTTCTTCGAATGAGCAGTTCTTC
TRBJ2-1 NA few TRBV29-1 CSVEGSEGLTYNEQFF TGCAGCGTTGAAGGCTCGGAAGGGTTGACCTACAATGAGCAGTTCTTC
TRBJ2-3 NA once TRBV28 CASSFTVTDTQYF TGTGCCAGCAGTTTCACGGTCACAGATACGCAGTATTTT
TRBJ2-3 NA NA TRBV7-3 CASSLVAGWSDTQYF TGTGCCAGCAGCTTAGTGGCAGGGTGGTCGGATACGCAGTATTTT
TRBJ2-1 NA NA TRBV28 CASKTLSSYNEQFF TGTGCCAGCAAAACTCTGAGCTCCTACAATGAGCAGTTCTTC
TRBJ2-3 NA NA TRBV28 CASTVWSTDTQYF TGTGCCAGCACGGTTTGGAGCACAGATACGCAGTATTTT
TRBJ2-1 NA NA TRBV27 CASSPSRVSSSYNEQFF TGTGCCAGCAGTCCTTCCAGGGTGTCCAGCTCCTACAATGAGCAGTTCTTC
TRBJ2-3 TRBD2 NA TRBV7-2 CASSLGLAGPGADTQYF TGTGCCAGCAGCTTGGGACTAGCGGGACCTGGAGCAGATACGCAGTATTTT
TRBJ1-2 NA NA TRBV7-9 CASTSASANYGYTF TGTGCCAGCACCTCCGCCTCTGCTAACTATGGCTACACCTTC
TRBJ2-3 NA NA TRBV11-2 CASSPKLAGWGTDTQYF TGTGCCAGCAGCCCGAAACTAGCTGGATGGGGGACAGATACGCAGTATTTT
TRBJ2-1 TRBD2 NA TRBV13 CASSLGPSSGRAGEQFF TGTGCCAGCAGCTTGGGCCCCTCTAGCGGGAGGGCCGGTGAGCAGTTCTTC
TRBJ2-7 NA NA TRBV5-1 CASSLSREQYF TGCGCCAGCAGCTTGTCACGCGAGCAGTACTTC
TRBJ1-2 NA NA TRBV15 CATSPAPHDGYTF TGTGCCACCAGCCCTGCCCCTCACGATGGCTACACCTTC
TRBJ1-1 TRBD1 NA TRBV11-2 CASSLDLDRGGTEAFF TGTGCCAGCAGCTTAGACCTGGACAGGGGAGGCACTGAAGCTTTCTTT
TRBJ2-7 NA NA TRBV28 CASRVFGNTYEQYF TGTGCCAGCAGAGTTTTTGGAAATACCTACGAGCAGTACTTC
TRBJ1-6 NA NA TRBV27 CASSFSGGNSYNSPLHF TGTGCCAGCAGTTTTTCAGGAGGGAACTCCTATAATTCACCCCTCCACTTT
TRBJ2-7 NA NA TRBV28 CASSFGGPYEQYF TGTGCCAGCAGTTTCGGGGGGCCCTACGAGCAGTACTTC
TRBJ1-4 NA NA TRBV3-1/TRBV3-2 CASSQEDFPKEKLFF TGTGCCAGCAGCCAAGAGGACTTCCCTAAGGAAAAACTGTTTTTT
TRBJ2-7 NA NA TRBV6-6 CASRRDGYEQYF TGTGCCAGCAGGAGGGACGGCTACGAGCAGTACTTC